This entry features one T cell receptor (beta chain) sequence. Antigen unknown. This CDR3 region has 13 residues. The V end lost 0 bases, the J end lost 10 bases, and 13 bases lay between the germline ends. The germline gives CDR1 MGHRA, CDR2 YSYEKL. The data stem from a study of graft-versus-host responses after intestinal transplantation. Regarding the study as a whole: Some GvH clones appeared in ileal mucosa or blood before recipient bone marrow.

Sequencing used immunoSEQ multiplex PCR; TCRdb keeps in-frame clones, though not all of them. The sample has some 90,000 clones, roughly 90% seen once. The TCR was taken from a human donor who received an intestinal transplant. This sequence joins TRBV4-1 and TRBJ2-7, with a possible D match to TRBD2 (6 bases). The material was unstimulated CD4+ T cells sorted from spleen or lymph node cells, obtained before intestinal transplant. As DNA, the CDR3 is TGCGCCAGCAGCCAAGAGGGGGGAGTTGTTCAGTACTTC. This gives the protein CASSQEGGVVQYF.